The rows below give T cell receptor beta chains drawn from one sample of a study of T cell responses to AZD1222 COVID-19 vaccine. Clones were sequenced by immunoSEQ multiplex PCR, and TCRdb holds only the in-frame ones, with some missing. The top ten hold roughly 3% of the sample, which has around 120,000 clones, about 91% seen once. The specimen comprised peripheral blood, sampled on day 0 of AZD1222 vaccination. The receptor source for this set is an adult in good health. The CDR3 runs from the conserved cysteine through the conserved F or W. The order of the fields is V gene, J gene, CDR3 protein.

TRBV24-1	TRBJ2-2	CATSGTGNADTGELFF
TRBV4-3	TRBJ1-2	CASSQAQGRDGYTF
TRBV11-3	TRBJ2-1	CASSLGGGGRDNEQFF
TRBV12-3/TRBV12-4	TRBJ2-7	CASSLRSFHEQYF
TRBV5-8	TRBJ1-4	CASILRRSSEKLFF
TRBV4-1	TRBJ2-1	CASSQDRGTSGRRSYNEQFF
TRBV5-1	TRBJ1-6	CASSLAGTSPLHF
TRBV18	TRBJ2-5	CASSPDMEETQYF
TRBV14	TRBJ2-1	CASSQDPRRATYNEQFF
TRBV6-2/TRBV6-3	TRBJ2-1	CASSFVSSYNEQFF
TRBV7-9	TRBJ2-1	CASSSSGRENEQFF
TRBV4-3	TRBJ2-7	CASSQAPGQVYEQYF
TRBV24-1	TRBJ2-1	CATSDPTGDTYNEQFF
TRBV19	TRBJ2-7	CASSRLSSGSSSYEQYF
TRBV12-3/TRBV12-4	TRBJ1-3	CASSLRGWDTIYF
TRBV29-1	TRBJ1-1	CSGGTGSRTEAFF
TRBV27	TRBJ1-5	CASSPRLGSGRIQPQHF
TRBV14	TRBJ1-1	CASSHAGNTEAFF
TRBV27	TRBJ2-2	CASSLRTTTGELFF
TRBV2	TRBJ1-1	CASCPGQGVYTEAFF
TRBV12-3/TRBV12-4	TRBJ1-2	CASIEPGSWGYTF
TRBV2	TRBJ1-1	CASSRGAEAFF
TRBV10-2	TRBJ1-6	CASKGGDDSYNSPLHF
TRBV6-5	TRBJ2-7	CASSLDRARIEQYF
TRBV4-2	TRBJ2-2	CASSLRQVGGIGELFF
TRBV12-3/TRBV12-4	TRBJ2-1	CASTTDRDEQFF
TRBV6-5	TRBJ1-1	CASSGHSWGNTEAFF
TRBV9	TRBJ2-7	CASSQAPSRDYTYEQYF
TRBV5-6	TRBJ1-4	CASSFLQLNEKLFF
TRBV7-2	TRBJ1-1	CASSLGDDTRAFF
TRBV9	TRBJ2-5	CASTITGDPGTQYF
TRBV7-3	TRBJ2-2	CASSFTSGELFF
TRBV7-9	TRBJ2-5	CASSLASGQETQYF
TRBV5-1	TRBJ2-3	CASSLYDEYTDTQYF
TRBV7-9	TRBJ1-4	CASSLSRTLATNEKLFF
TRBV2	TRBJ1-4	CATVDRAVEKLFF
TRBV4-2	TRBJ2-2	CASSRRTGGTGELFF
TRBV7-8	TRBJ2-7	CASRATGDFYLREQYF
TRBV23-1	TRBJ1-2	CASSHSPGQGYGYTF
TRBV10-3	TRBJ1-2	CAIDREQRDGYTF
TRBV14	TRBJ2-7	CASSPDPYEQYF
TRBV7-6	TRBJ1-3	CASSSGQVLSGNTIYF
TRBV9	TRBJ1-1	CASSTSGMPKAFF
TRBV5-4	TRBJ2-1	CASSLGGPRSYNEQFF
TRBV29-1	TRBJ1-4	CSGGTGIEKLFF
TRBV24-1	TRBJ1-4	CATSENQGGLGEKLFF
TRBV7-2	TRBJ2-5	CASRALDFETQYF
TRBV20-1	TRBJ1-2	CSARSGHGYTF
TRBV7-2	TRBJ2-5	CASSLGQQETQYF
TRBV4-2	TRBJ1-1	CASSPTGEGTEAFF
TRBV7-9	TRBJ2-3	CASSHTLGGVDTQYF
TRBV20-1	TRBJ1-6	CSASESYNSPLHF
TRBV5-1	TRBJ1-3	CASSPTGVGNTIYF